The clone carrying this T cell receptor beta chain was detected once. Its antigen is currently unknown. This CDR3 region has 13 residues. The germline V gene encodes CDR1 SQVTM and CDR2 ANQGSEA. V lost 5 bases to trimming and J lost 5 bases, with 14 bases between them. The data derive from a study of shared clonotypes between healthy human individuals. The wider study: Each donor's CD8 memory used one plate, CD8 naive two, each CD4 subset three.

As originally analysed: ImmunoSEQ junction-only sequences lacked quality scores, so their filtering differed. The table came from immunoSEQ multiplex PCR; TCRdb's copy has only in-frame clones and leaves some out. V, J and clone size derive from that table, while D and trimming were established from the DNA sequence. The data show 1,100,000 or so clones, with around 78% seen just once and 0.5% to 0.6% held by the top ten. The study, taken as a whole, reports: On the whole, naive subsets had larger estimated richness than memory subsets had.

Sequences were obtained from memory CD4+ T cells from PBMCs. Stated subset: CD45RA-negative fraction. This chain joins TRBV29-1 and TRBJ2-3, with D possibly matching TRBD2 (6 bases). The receptor was derived from a man between 18 and 29 years old in good health. Some clones in this sample may be carry-over from other donors' samples. CDR3 sequence: CSVLRGSGDTQYF. The CDR3 nucleotides are TGCAGCGTTTTACGAGGTAGCGGAGATACGCAGTATTTT.